A selection of T cell receptor beta chains follows, all from one sample in a study of OX40 agonist ivuxolimab in advanced cancers. Method: immunoSEQ multiplex PCR; TCRdb's copy keeps in-frame clones and lacks some. Of tens of thousands of clones listed, roughly 90% were seen once; the top ten hold roughly 0.65%. The sample was CD4+ or CD8+ T cells sorted from blood, taken in a trial of the OX40 agonist ivuxolimab. These receptors came from an adult with an advanced solid tumor such as melanoma, head and neck, liver or kidney cancer. The CDR3 runs from the conserved cysteine through the conserved F or W. A D gene is named only where the DNA matches it firmly. Clone sizes are given selectively: once, few, many, or a class where the clone is expanded.

>.|TRBV4-2|TRBJ2-3|.
CASSSQLGGTDTQYF
TGTGCCAGCAGCTCTCAACTAGGGGGCACAGATACGCAGTATTTT
>.|TRBV6-6|TRBJ2-2|TRBD1
CASEGQGATGELFF
TGTGCCAGCGAGGGACAGGGGGCTACCGGGGAGCTGTTTTTT
>.|TRBV11-2|TRBJ2-3|TRBD1
CASRPAGTETDTQYF
TGTGCCAGCAGACCAGCCGGGACAGAGACAGATACGCAGTATTTT
>.|TRBV6-1|TRBJ1-6|.
CASKPGENSPLHF
TGTGCCAGCAAGCCAGGGGAAAATTCACCCCTCCACTTT
>.|TRBV30|TRBJ1-2|.
CAWSLKSFGANYGYTF
TGTGCCTGGAGTTTGAAGAGCTTCGGAGCTAACTATGGCTACACCTTC
>.|TRBV11-2|TRBJ2-1|.
CASSLTRILFF
TGTGCCAGCAGCCTGACCCGGATTCTGTTCTTC
>once|TRBV18|TRBJ2-7|TRBD1
CASSPATGDFYEQYF
TGTGCCAGCTCACCAGCTACAGGGGATTTTTACGAGCAGTACTTC
>.|TRBV5-4|TRBJ2-7|.
CASSPELGEQYF
TGTGCCAGCAGCCCGGAGTTGGGCGAGCAGTACTTC
>.|TRBV5-6|TRBJ1-2|.
CASSPYINYGYTF
TGTGCCAGCAGCCCCTACATTAACTATGGCTACACCTTC
>.|TRBV14|TRBJ2-7|.
CASSQGYGGTTNRWGEQYF
TGTGCCAGCAGCCAAGGATACGGGGGGACAACCAACCGCTGGGGTGAGCAGTACTTC
>.|TRBV7-3|TRBJ1-1|.
CASSTGPNTEAFF
TGTGCCAGCAGCACTGGGCCCAACACTGAAGCTTTCTTT
>few|TRBV30|TRBJ1-6|.
CAWNQGLGPLHF
TGTGCCTGGAACCAGGGGTTGGGACCCCTCCACTTT
>.|TRBV9|TRBJ2-1|TRBD2
CASSVGGGGAYNEQFF
TGTGCCAGCAGCGTAGGTGGTGGGGGGGCCTACAATGAGCAGTTCTTC
>.|TRBV10-1|TRBJ2-1|TRBD1
CASSEGTGGYNEQFF
TGCGCCAGCAGTGAGGGGACAGGGGGGTACAATGAGCAGTTCTTC
>.|TRBV30|TRBJ1-5|.
CAWSVEGNQPQHF
TGTGCCTGGAGTGTGGAAGGGAATCAGCCCCAGCATTTT
>.|TRBV19|TRBJ1-5|TRBD1
CASSFSDRGHQPQHF
TGTGCCAGTAGTTTCTCGGACAGGGGGCATCAGCCCCAGCATTTT
>.|TRBV7-6|TRBJ2-3|.
CASSLGGQGRTDTQYF
TGTGCCAGCAGCTTAGGAGGGCAGGGACGCACAGATACGCAGTATTTT
>.|TRBV28|TRBJ2-5|TRBD1
CASSLIKNRGKTQYF
TGTGCCAGCAGTTTAATCAAGAACAGGGGAAAGACCCAGTACTTC
>.|TRBV27|TRBJ1-1|TRBD1
CASSADRTMNTEAFF
TGTGCCAGCAGTGCGGACAGGACAATGAACACTGAAGCTTTCTTT
>.|TRBV5-6|TRBJ2-1|.
CASSARYRVQEQFF
TGTGCCAGCAGCGCTCGATACAGGGTTCAGGAGCAGTTCTTC
>.|TRBV7-9|TRBJ1-5|.
CASSLGIQPQHF
TGTGCCAGCAGCTTAGGGATCCAGCCCCAGCATTTT
>.|TRBV19|TRBJ2-2|.
CASSIRRVGVDTGELFF
TGTGCCAGTAGTATCCGACGGGTCGGTGTGGACACCGGGGAGCTGTTTTTT
>.|TRBV6-5|TRBJ2-1|.
CASSYARSSYNEQFF
TGTGCCAGCAGTTACGCGCGTAGCTCCTACAATGAGCAGTTCTTC
>.|TRBV6-1|TRBJ1-5|.
CASSLTENQPQHF
TGTGCCAGCAGCCTGACAGAGAATCAGCCCCAGCATTTT
>.|TRBV9|TRBJ2-7|.
CASSVGWGPNEQYF
TGTGCCAGCAGCGTAGGTTGGGGGCCAAACGAGCAGTACTTC
>.|TRBV7-9|TRBJ2-7|.
CASSSRGQPYEQYF
TGTGCCAGCAGCTCACGTGGACAGCCCTACGAGCAGTACTTC
>.|TRBV5-1|TRBJ1-2|TRBD1
CASSPETGQGDYGYTF
TGCGCCAGCAGCCCGGAGACAGGACAGGGGGACTATGGCTACACCTTC
>.|TRBV6-5|TRBJ2-7|.
CASSPSRVGYEQYF
TGTGCCAGCAGCCCATCCAGGGTAGGCTACGAGCAGTACTTC
>.|TRBV6-6|TRBJ1-1|.
CASSYSLNTEAFF
TGTGCCAGCAGTTACAGCTTGAACACTGAAGCTTTCTTT
>.|TRBV7-9|TRBJ2-3|.
CASSASLATDTQYF
TGTGCCAGCAGCGCGTCTCTAGCGACAGATACGCAGTATTTT
>.|TRBV15|TRBJ1-5|.
CATSRDGGGLVWQPQHF
TGTGCCACCAGCAGAGATGGTGGAGGGTTGGTGTGGCAGCCCCAGCATTTT
>.|TRBV18|TRBJ2-5|.
CASSFSTRVETQYF
TGTGCCAGCTCATTTTCGACTAGAGTCGAGACCCAGTACTTC
>.|TRBV5-1|TRBJ2-5|.
CASSLALAGQQETQYF
TGCGCCAGCAGCTTGGCCCTGGCGGGACAGCAAGAGACCCAGTACTTC
>.|TRBV2|TRBJ2-3|.
CASSSLPSADTQYF
TGTGCCAGCAGTAGTTTGCCGTCGGCAGATACGCAGTATTTT
>.|TRBV19|TRBJ2-3|.
CASSIGGLSTDTQYF
TGTGCCAGTAGTATTGGTGGCCTAAGCACAGATACGCAGTATTTT
>once|TRBV19|TRBJ1-4|.
CASSTPQGEKLFF
TGTGCCAGTAGTACCCCTCAGGGTGAAAAACTGTTTTTT
>.|TRBV7-2|TRBJ2-7|.
CASSLLPQPLYEQYF
TGTGCCAGCAGCTTACTTCCCCAACCGTTATACGAGCAGTACTTC
>.|TRBV9|TRBJ2-2|TRBD1
CASSDEGQVVTGELFF
TGTGCCAGCAGCGACGAGGGACAGGTTGTGACCGGGGAGCTGTTTTTT
>.|TRBV18|TRBJ1-1|TRBD1
CASSVETGGSTEAFF
TGTGCCAGCTCAGTGGAGACAGGGGGAAGTACTGAAGCTTTCTTT
>.|TRBV6-1|TRBJ1-5|.
CASTDSDGFNQPQHF
TGTGCCAGCACTGACTCGGACGGATTCAATCAGCCCCAGCATTTT
>.|TRBV6-5|TRBJ1-5|.
CASRPTMINQPQHF
TGTGCCAGCAGGCCGACAATGATCAATCAGCCCCAGCATTTT
>.|TRBV5-1|TRBJ1-1|TRBD1
CASSHRQGAGNTEAFF
TGCGCCAGCAGTCATCGACAGGGGGCAGGGAACACTGAAGCTTTCTTT
>.|TRBV11-1|TRBJ2-5|.
CASSYSETQYF
TGTGCCAGCAGCTATTCAGAGACCCAGTACTTC
>.|TRBV6-5|TRBJ1-1|.
CASSGQTEAFF
TGTGCCAGCAGTGGACAAACTGAAGCTTTCTTT
>.|TRBV19|TRBJ1-5|TRBD1
CASSIRDRDQPQHF
TGTGCCAGTAGTATCCGGGACAGGGATCAGCCCCAGCATTTT
>.|TRBV13|TRBJ2-1|TRBD2
CASSFAQGLARYNEQFF
TGTGCCAGCAGCTTTGCCCAAGGACTAGCTAGGTACAATGAGCAGTTCTTC
>.|TRBV9|TRBJ2-2|.
CASSVERGGTGELFF
TGTGCCAGCAGCGTAGAGAGAGGGGGGACCGGGGAGCTGTTTTTT
>.|TRBV6-1|TRBJ1-6|.
CASSETANSPLHF
TGTGCCAGCAGTGAGACAGCAAATTCACCCCTCCACTTT
>.|TRBV18|TRBJ1-1|.
CASRQVGGTEAFF
TGTGCCAGCCGTCAAGTGGGGGGCACGGAAGCTTTCTTT
>.|TRBV19|TRBJ1-2|.
CASSIDPQGYGYTF
TGTGCCAGTAGTATAGATCCACAGGGCTATGGCTACACCTTC
>.|TRBV6-1|TRBJ2-3|TRBD2
CASSERGGGADTQYF
TGTGCCAGCAGTGAACGTGGGGGGGGAGCAGATACGCAGTATTTT
>once|TRBV6-4|TRBJ1-1|.
CASRPGLGSTEAFF
TGTGCCAGCAGACCAGGCCTGGGATCCACTGAAGCTTTCTTT
>few|TRBV5-1|TRBJ1-5|.
CASSLDNYSNQPQHF
TGCGCCAGCAGCTTGGACAACTATAGCAATCAGCCCCAGCATTTT
>.|TRBV5-6|TRBJ1-3|.
CASSFGLSGNTIYF
TGTGCCAGCAGCTTCGGACTCTCTGGAAACACCATATATTTT
>.|TRBV2|TRBJ2-7|TRBD2
CASGGGPYEQYF
TGTGCCAGCGGGGGAGGGCCCTACGAGCAGTACTTC
>.|TRBV7-6|TRBJ1-4|.
CASSRAATNEKLFF
TGTGCCAGCAGCCGGGCTGCAACTAATGAAAAACTGTTTTTT
>.|TRBV27|TRBJ1-1|.
CATIGTGNTEAFF
TGTGCCACCATAGGGACGGGGAACACTGAAGCTTTCTTT